These T cell receptor beta chains were read from a single sample in a study of cytomegalovirus exposure and HLA in healthy donors. The table came from immunoSEQ multiplex PCR; TCRdb's copy has only in-frame clones and leaves some out. Here the sample spans fewer than 70,000 clones, about four fifths being singletons. The specimen sequenced was PBMCs. The receptors come from a man aged 40-49 years in good health and CMV-seronegative. The CDR3 runs from the conserved cysteine through the conserved F or W. Each record gives: CDR3 protein, CDR3 DNA, clone size, CDR3 length, D gene, J gene, V gene. D genes are given only for firm matches. The listing skips clone size in some rows; elsewhere it reads once, few, many or a size class.

CASSFYPGDTGELFF	TGTGCCAGCAGTTTCTACCCAGGGGACACCGGGGAGCTGTTTTTT	NA	15	NA	TRBJ2-2	TRBV28
CASSLGQNTGELFF	TGTGCCAGCAGCCTGGGACAGAACACCGGGGAGCTGTTTTTT	once	14	NA	TRBJ2-2	TRBV7-2
CASRDIAYNEQFF	TGTGCCAGCAGGGACATAGCCTACAATGAGCAGTTCTTC	NA	13	NA	TRBJ2-1	TRBV28
CASSQERTANTEAFF	TGCGCCAGCAGCCAAGAAAGAACAGCAAACACTGAAGCTTTCTTT	NA	15	NA	TRBJ1-1	TRBV4-1
CASGPQTVGIVYGYTF	TGTGCCAGCGGACCCCAGACAGTCGGCATTGTCTATGGCTACACCTTC	NA	16	NA	TRBJ1-2	TRBV28
CASRGTVYSEAFF	TGTGCCAGCAGGGGGACAGTATACTCGGAAGCTTTCTTT	NA	13	TRBD1	TRBJ1-1	TRBV28
CASRPLQNMNTEAFF	TGTGCCAGCAGGCCTTTACAGAACATGAACACTGAAGCTTTCTTT	few	15	NA	TRBJ1-1	TRBV5-4
CASSLAFDRVQSEAFF	TGCGCCAGCAGCTTGGCCTTCGACAGGGTGCAGTCTGAAGCTTTCTTT	NA	16	TRBD1	TRBJ1-1	TRBV5-1
CASSQDIGGGNTGELFF	TGCGCCAGCAGCCAAGATATTGGAGGCGGGAACACCGGGGAGCTGTTTTTT	once	17	NA	TRBJ2-2	TRBV4-3
CAISESWGQDYGYTF	TGTGCCATCAGTGAGTCGTGGGGGCAGGACTATGGCTACACCTTC	few	15	NA	TRBJ1-2	TRBV10-3
CAWSVSSGNTIYF	TGTGCCTGGAGTGTATCGTCGGGAAACACCATATATTTT	NA	13	NA	TRBJ1-3	TRBV30
CASSLRSSGTSGNTIYF	TGTGCCAGCAGTTTAAGGTCCAGCGGCACCTCTGGAAACACCATATATTTT	NA	17	NA	TRBJ1-3	TRBV28
CASGPSGTDTQYF	TGCGCCAGCGGTCCTAGCGGCACAGATACGCAGTATTTT	NA	13	NA	TRBJ2-3	TRBV5-1
CASSLEPTGQGIYGQYF	TGCGCCAGCAGCTTGGAACCTACGGGACAGGGCATCTATGGGCAGTACTTC	few	17	TRBD1	TRBJ2-7	TRBV5-1
CASSATGGRNTEAFF	TGTGCCAGCAGTGCTACAGGGGGTAGGAACACTGAAGCTTTCTTT	NA	15	TRBD1	TRBJ1-1	TRBV2
CASSKGTGTNTGELFF	TGTGCCAGCAGTAAAGGGACAGGGACGAACACCGGGGAGCTGTTTTTT	few	16	TRBD1	TRBJ2-2	TRBV6-1
CAISRTDYEQYF	TGTGCCATCAGTCGGACAGACTACGAGCAGTACTTC	NA	12	NA	TRBJ2-7	TRBV10-3
CASSSHRLAGGYEQYF	TGTGCCAGTAGTTCACACAGACTAGCGGGGGGATACGAGCAGTACTTC	NA	16	TRBD2	TRBJ2-7	TRBV19
CASSTPGTGVYNSPLHF	TGTGCCAGCAGTACACCCGGGACAGGGGTTTATAATTCACCCCTCCACTTT	once	17	TRBD1	TRBJ1-6	TRBV28
CASSKTTGGSTKNIQYF	TGTGCCAGCAGCAAGACCACAGGGGGGAGTACCAAAAACATTCAGTACTTC	NA	17	TRBD1	TRBJ2-4	TRBV5-8
CASSVGQGESDTQYF	TGTGCCAGCAGCGTGGGACAGGGGGAGTCGGATACGCAGTATTTT	few	15	TRBD1	TRBJ2-3	TRBV5-6
CASSLESSGGADIQYF	TGTGCCAGCAGCTTAGAGTCTAGCGGGGGGGCAGACATTCAGTACTTC	NA	16	TRBD2	TRBJ2-4	TRBV7-9
CASSYNPGTRKETQYF	TGTGCCAGCAGTTACAACCCCGGGACTAGAAAAGAGACCCAGTACTTC	NA	16	TRBD2	TRBJ2-5	TRBV6-5
CASSVIDSHTGELFF	TGTGCCAGCAGCGTAATTGACTCCCACACCGGGGAGCTGTTTTTT	NA	15	NA	TRBJ2-2	TRBV9
CASSDRNRQGTNEQYF	TGTGCCAGCAGTGACCGAAACAGACAGGGAACGAACGAGCAGTACTTC	NA	16	TRBD1	TRBJ2-7	TRBV6-1
CASSRTASLNTGELFF	TGTGCCAGCAGCAGGACAGCGAGCTTGAACACCGGGGAGCTGTTTTTT	NA	16	NA	TRBJ2-2	TRBV9
CASGLVARGPTEDFF	TGTGCTAGTGGTTTGGTTGCCAGGGGACCCACTGAAGATTTCTTT	NA	15	NA	TRBJ1-1	TRBV12-5
CASSPPGGVAKNIQYF	TGTGCCAGCAGCCCCCCGGGGGGGGTGGCCAAAAACATTCAGTACTTC	once	16	TRBD2	TRBJ2-4	TRBV11-3
CASSEWKVFDRVNSYNSPLHF	TGTGCCAGCAGTGAATGGAAGGTATTTGACAGGGTGAACTCCTATAATTCACCCCTCCACTTT	NA	21	TRBD1	TRBJ1-6	TRBV6-1
CASSHGTTGSPLHF	TGTGCCAGCAGCCACGGGACAACCGGTTCACCCCTCCACTTT	NA	14	NA	TRBJ1-6	TRBV11-2
CASSEPAGLLNTGELFF	TGTGCCAGCAGTGAACCAGCGGGGCTCCTCAACACCGGGGAGCTGTTTTTT	NA	17	TRBD2	TRBJ2-2	TRBV6-1
CASSEVGLANNEQFF	TGTGCCAGCAGTGAAGTAGGACTAGCAAACAATGAGCAGTTCTTC	NA	15	TRBD2	TRBJ2-1	TRBV6-1
CASSLKATVNTEAFF	TGTGCCAGCAGCCTAAAGGCGACAGTGAACACTGAAGCTTTCTTT	NA	15	NA	TRBJ1-1	TRBV2
CSVQKLAGVPNEQFF	TGCAGCGTCCAGAAACTAGCGGGGGTTCCCAATGAGCAGTTCTTC	NA	15	TRBD2	TRBJ2-1	TRBV29-1
CASSPGSGPETQYF	TGTGCCAGCAGCCCCGGGTCAGGGCCAGAGACCCAGTACTTC	NA	14	NA	TRBJ2-5	TRBV7-3
CASSSTEGGLAFF	TGTGCCAGCAGCTCTACAGAGGGTGGATTGGCTTTCTTT	NA	13	NA	TRBJ1-1	TRBV5-6
CASSLRGGGGPDTQYF	TGCGCCAGCAGCTTGAGGGGCGGGGGGGGCCCAGATACGCAGTATTTT	NA	16	TRBD2	TRBJ2-3	TRBV5-1
CASSRGQGGLQETQYF	TGTGCCAGTAGTAGAGGACAGGGTGGACTCCAAGAGACCCAGTACTTC	NA	16	TRBD1	TRBJ2-5	TRBV19
CASSPSRGSGGAGIETQYF	TGTGCCAGCAGCCCGTCCCGTGGTAGCGGGGGGGCCGGAATCGAGACCCAGTACTTC	once	19	TRBD2	TRBJ2-5	TRBV5-4
CASSQETGGGSTEAFF	TGCGCCAGCAGCCAGGAAACAGGGGGGGGGTCCACTGAAGCTTTCTTT	NA	16	TRBD1	TRBJ1-1	TRBV4-3
CASSQERGLVTGELFF	TGCGCCAGCAGCCAAGAAAGGGGGCTGGTCACCGGGGAGCTGTTTTTT	once	16	TRBD1	TRBJ2-2	TRBV4-3
CASSVVRSPNTEAFF	TGTGCCAGCAGCGTAGTGAGGAGTCCGAACACTGAAGCTTTCTTT	NA	15	NA	TRBJ1-1	TRBV9
CASTGQSGVGEKLFF	TGTGCCAGTACCGGACAGTCCGGCGTTGGCGAAAAACTGTTTTTT	NA	15	NA	TRBJ1-4	TRBV19
CASNQGDPGQGRYQETQYF	TGTGCCAGCAACCAGGGGGATCCCGGACAGGGGAGGTACCAAGAGACCCAGTACTTC	once	19	TRBD1	TRBJ2-5	TRBV27
CASSDVLRGTEAFF	TGTGCCAGCAGTGATGTCCTGCGGGGCACTGAAGCTTTCTTT	NA	14	NA	TRBJ1-1	TRBV25-1
CASSPQLAVNEQFF	TGTGCCAGCAGCCCCCAGCTAGCCGTCAATGAGCAGTTCTTC	NA	14	NA	TRBJ2-1	TRBV7-8
CASSWTVSNTEAFF	TGTGCCAGCAGTTGGACAGTATCGAACACTGAAGCTTTCTTT	few	14	NA	TRBJ1-1	TRBV6-1
CASSVGQVNTEAFF	TGTGCCAGCAGTGTGGGACAGGTGAACACTGAAGCTTTCTTT	NA	14	TRBD1	TRBJ1-1	TRBV5-4
CASSLNQGLGETQYF	TGTGCCAGCAGCTTGAATCAGGGGCTGGGTGAGACCCAGTACTTC	NA	15	NA	TRBJ2-5	TRBV5-6
CASSPLLKRQGPDTQYF	TGCGCCAGCAGCCCTCTCCTGAAACGACAGGGTCCAGATACGCAGTATTTT	NA	17	TRBD1	TRBJ2-3	TRBV4-1
CAWSVARGSSPLHF	TGTGCCTGGAGTGTCGCCCGGGGTAGTTCACCCCTCCACTTT	NA	14	NA	TRBJ1-6	TRBV30
CASSIWTGQGASGELFF	TGTGCCAGTAGTATATGGACGGGACAGGGGGCGTCCGGGGAGCTGTTTTTT	NA	17	TRBD1	TRBJ2-2	TRBV19
CASSLAGTSGGGEQFF	TGTGCCAGCAGCTTAGCCGGGACTAGCGGGGGGGGTGAGCAGTTCTTC	NA	16	TRBD2	TRBJ2-1	TRBV7-9
CASSSQESEETQYF	TGTGCCAGTAGCTCACAGGAATCGGAGGAGACCCAGTACTTC	NA	14	NA	TRBJ2-5	TRBV19